This record covers a single T cell receptor (beta chain). Being one base from a much bigger clone, this may be a read error. These data originate in a study of blood T cell repertoires in COVID-19. Across the whole study: The United States, Italy and Spain provided the acute and convalescent COVID-19 samples.

Original analysis: Cell counts per sample came from amplifying reference gene primers. Measured with immunoSEQ multiplex PCR; TCRdb has only the in-frame clones, and not every one. D and trimming were read from the DNA, whereas the V and J calls and clone size are those reported in that table. The sample has under 300,000 clones; around four fifths are singletons. This CDR3 contains 15 residues. Germline CDR1 reads KGHSH; CDR2 reads LQKENI. The ends lost 5 bases at V and 1 base at J; junction bases unmatched: 2. V gene TRBV18 combines with J gene TRBJ2-6; TRBD1 agrees at 7 bases. Sequenced input: peripheral blood. This TCR was sampled from an older woman with active or convalescent COVID-19. CDR3 loop: CASSTTGSGANVLTF. CDR3 in DNA: TGTGCCAGCTCAACGACAGGGTCTGGGGCCAACGTCCTGACTTTC.